These 18 T cell receptor beta chains were all obtained from the same sample, sequenced in a study of T cells in Graves' hyperthyroidism and ophthalmopathy. The investigators amplified TCR beta CDR3 regions from RNA transcripts. During a first-round RT-PCR of the TCR CDR3, the HTBI primer set was used. From the multiplex PCR reads, TCRdb called clonotypes with MiXCR, one entry per CDR3 protein. Among approximately 400,000 distinct CDR3 sequences, roughly 13% were seen once, and the ten largest hold 25% to 30%. What was sequenced was blood. These TCRs come from a man aged 50-60 years with Graves' ophthalmopathy.

V gene TRBV9 combines with J gene TRBJ2-7, with D hard to call. Germline V CDR1 and CDR2: SGDLS, YYNGEE. The CDR3 is 14 amino acids. Trimming removed 0 bases at V and 4 bases at J, with 11 bases between. The CDR3 is CASSVATDQYEQYF. The CDR3 region has the DNA TGTGCCAGCAGCGTAGCTACGGACCAATACGAGCAGTACTTC.

This clonotype occurred many times. CDR3 sequence (DNA): TGCAGTGCTAGAGATTACAGGACAGACATGAACACTGAAGCTTTCTTT. Amino acids: CSARDYRTDMNTEAFF. The chain has TRBV20-1 and TRBJ1-1; D might be TRBD1 (6 bases). The V end was cut by 0 bases, the J end by 0 bases, with 14 bases between. The germline gives CDR1 DFQATT, CDR2 SNEGSKA (reference sequence). This CDR3 is 16 amino acids long.

This clonotype was counted a few times. The chain carries TRBV27 and TRBJ2-3, with 10 bases identical to TRBD2. V shed 2 bases and J 2 bases; nucleotides not matched to a gene: 7. CDR1 MNHEY and CDR2 SMNVEV come from the germline V gene (reference sequence). The CDR3 totals 17 residues. The CDR3, as DNA: TGTGCCAGCAGTTTAGGACTAGCGGTGGGGCCCACAGATACGCAGTATTTT. This sequence encodes CASSLGLAVGPTDTQYF.

Many counts were recorded for this clonotype. The V gene is TRBV6-1, the J gene TRBJ1-1, with no clear D. V was cut by 1 base and J by 10 bases, with 13 bases left in between. The CDR3 consists of 13 residues. CDR1 MNHNS and CDR2 SASEGT come from the germline V gene. The CDR3, as DNA: TGTGCCAGCAGTGAAGACTCCTATTGGCCAGCTTTCTTT. Translating it yields CASSEDSYWPAFF.

This clonotype appeared many times. The rearrangement joins TRBV20-1 to TRBJ2-5; 11 nucleotides match TRBD2. The CDR3 is made up of 16 amino acids. The V and J ends lost 3 bases and 5 bases, in that order; junction bases with no gene match: 11. Looked up from germline, CDR1 is DFQATT and CDR2 is SNEGSKA (reference sequence). CDR3 bases: TGCAGTGCTAGGGCGCTAGCGGGAGGTGCCTGGGAGACCCAGTACTTC. Amino acid sequence: CSARALAGGAWETQYF.

Ten or more counts support this clonotype. This chain connects TRBV20-1 to TRBJ2-3; D is ambiguous. In germline, CDR1 is DFQATT, CDR2 SNEGSKA (reference sequence). CDR3 length: 14 amino acids. V lost 6 bases to trimming and J lost 1 base, with 14 bases between them. CDR3 in amino acids: CSAPSAARTDTQYF. DNA of the CDR3: TGCAGTGCCCCGTCCGCAGCCCGCACAGATACGCAGTATTTT.

The sample holds many counts of this clonotype. The chain combines TRBV4-1 with TRBJ2-1; 8 nucleotides agree with TRBD2. Germline CDR1 and CDR2: MGHRA and YSYEKL. This CDR3 is built from 14 residues. After removal of 2 bases from V and 6 bases from J, the junction contained 3 bases not matched to a gene. The CDR3 spells CASSQPSGSNEQFF. The CDR3 DNA is TGCGCCAGCAGCCAACCCAGCGGGAGCAATGAGCAGTTCTTC.

CDR3 coding DNA: TGTGCCAGTAGTAAAAGTGTGGGGGCTAGACGCAATCAGCCCCAGCATTTT. Encoded protein: CASSKSVGARRNQPQHF. V is TRBV19 and J is TRBJ1-5; tentatively, D is TRBD1 (6 bases). Trimming left V 4 bases short and J 2 bases short, with 18 bases between. Germline V CDR1 and CDR2: LNHDA, SQIVND (reference sequence). The CDR3 has 17 amino acids.

This clonotype appeared a few times. V gene TRBV12-3 or TRBV12-4 combines with J gene TRBJ2-2, with no clear D. CDR3 length equals 15 residues. V was cut by 3 bases and J by 3 bases, with 11 bases left in between. The CDR3 is CASSLVVGHTGELFF. Here the CDR3 DNA reads TGTGCCAGCAGTTTGGTCGTCGGGCACACCGGGGAGCTGTTTTTT.

This clonotype was counted many times. The V gene is TRBV7-6, the J gene TRBJ2-1; 7 nucleotides align to TRBD2. CDR3 length: 16 residues. Per the germline V gene, CDR1 is SGHVS and CDR2 is FNYEAQ. Unmatched junction bases numbered 13, after V lost 2 bases and J lost 9 bases. The CDR3 coding sequence is TGTGCCAGCAGCTTAATTTCTGGCCCTGGGGGGGGTGAGCAGTTCTTC. Translated, it gives CASSLISGPGGGEQFF.

This clonotype was detected ten times or more. V and J are TRBV5-4 and TRBJ2-5; tentatively, D is TRBD2 (5 bases). V was cut by 0 bases and J by 3 bases, with 15 bases left in between. Germline V gene lookup returns CDR1 SGHNT and CDR2 YYREEE (reference sequence). The CDR3 extends over 16 amino acids. The CDR3 loop is CASSLEGLAVEETQYF. CDR3 in DNA: TGTGCCAGCAGCTTGGAAGGACTCGCGGTCGAAGAGACCCAGTACTTC.

This chain uses TRBV29-1 with TRBJ2-3, with TRBD2 identical over 7 bases. Germline V lookup: CDR1 SQVTM, CDR2 ANQGSEA. The CDR3 extends over 14 amino acids. Trimming removed 5 bases from V and 2 bases from J; junction bases left unmatched: 7. The CDR3 DNA reads as TGCAGCGTTAGAGCGGGAAGAATCACAGATACGCAGTATTTT. It codes for CSVRAGRITDTQYF.

This clonotype has just a few counts. The chain joins TRBV12-3 or TRBV12-4 to TRBJ1-1; TRBD1 agrees at 12 bases. The V segment lost 4 bases and the J segment 0 bases; nucleotides outside the gene matches: 3. The CDR3 runs 16 residues. DNA for the CDR3: TGTGCCAGCAGTTCGGGACAGGGGGCGATGAACACTGAAGCTTTCTTT. This translates into CASSSGQGAMNTEAFF.

This clonotype was counted at least ten times. The chain has TRBV14 and TRBJ2-3; TRBD2 agrees at 8 bases. With 0 bases clipped from V and 0 bases from J, the junction kept 5 bases outside the gene matches. Germline loops: CDR1 SGHDN, CDR2 FVKESK. This CDR3 contains 17 residues. As DNA, the CDR3 is TGTGCCAGCAGCCAAGATCTTCGGACTAGCAGCACAGATACGCAGTATTTT. It codes for CASSQDLRTSSTDTQYF.

In its sample, this clonotype was seen a few times. This chain joins TRBV29-1 and TRBJ1-4; no firm D call. Germline V lookup: CDR1 SQVTM, CDR2 ANQGSEA. The germline V and J ends were trimmed by 7 bases and 5 bases, with 11 bases remaining between them. This CDR3 region has 12 residues. CDR3 DNA: TGCAGCGCGACGGCTGGAAATGAAAAACTGTTTTTT. Residues: CSATAGNEKLFF. Full variable domain (outside the CDR3, taken from reference TRBV29-1 and TRBJ1-4): SAVISQKPSRDICQRGTSLTIQCQVDSQVTMMFWYRQQPGQSLTLIATANQGSEATYESGFVIDKFPISRPNLTFSTLTVSNMSPEDSSIYLCSATAGNEKLFFGSGTQLSVL.

In its sample, this clonotype was seen many times. This chain links TRBV9 with TRBJ2-5; D may match TRBD1 or TRBD2 (5 bases each). Trimming removed 4 bases from V and 4 bases from J, with 11 bases in between. The germline gives CDR1 SGDLS, CDR2 YYNGEE. This CDR3 has 13 residues. This CDR3 reads CASSHRGGETQYF. The CDR3 DNA reads TGTGCCAGCAGCCACCGTGGGGGAGAGACCCAGTACTTC. Full variable domain (missing parts from reference TRBV9 and TRBJ2-5): DSGVTQTPKHLITATGQRVTLRCSPRSGDLSVYWYQQSLDQGLQFLIQYYNGEERAKGNILERFSAQQFPDLHSELNLSSLELGDSALYFCASSHRGGETQYFGPGTRLLVL.

This clonotype was counted between two and nine times. Given a much more abundant clone one base away, this may be a read error. V usage is TRBV29-1 and J usage is TRBJ2-7, with a weak D call TRBD1 (5 bases). The CDR3 spans 11 residues. Trimming removed 6 bases from V and 2 bases from J, with 8 bases in between. Germline lookup yields CDR1 SQVTM and CDR2 ANQGSEA. The CDR3 sequence is CSVTVAYEQYF. CDR3 nucleotides: TGCAGCGTGACAGTTGCCTACGAGCAGTACTTC.

This clonotype was seen many times. The rearrangement uses TRBV7-3 and TRBJ2-1, with 9 bases matching TRBD2. Germline CDR1 reads SGHTA; CDR2 reads FQGTGA. Unmatched junction bases numbered 18, after V lost 5 bases and J lost 7 bases. This CDR3 is 18 amino acids long. CDR3 bases: TGTGCCAGCAGCCCCACGGGAGGTAGCGGGAGCCTATTGAATGAGCAGTTCTTC. It encodes CASSPTGGSGSLLNEQFF.